Listed below are T cell receptor beta chains from one sample, sequenced in a study of cytomegalovirus exposure and HLA in healthy donors. Sequencing was performed with immunoSEQ multiplex PCR; in TCRdb, only in-frame clones are kept and a portion is missing. The sample holds about 180,000 clones, 77% seen once. Sequencing input: PBMCs. All receptors derive from a young woman in good health and CMV-seropositive. The CDR3 runs from the conserved cysteine through the conserved F or W. Fields, in order: V gene, clone size, D gene, J gene, CDR3 length, CDR3 DNA, CDR3 protein. D genes are given only for firm matches. The size of a clone is reported for some rows only, either as once, few or many, or as a class for expanded clones.

TRBV5-6	-	-	TRBJ2-5	14	TGTGCCAGCAGGAGTAAGGGCAGGGCAGAGACCCAGTACTTC	CASRSKGRAETQYF
TRBV30	-	-	TRBJ2-3	14	TGTGCCTGGAGGATGGGCGAGAACACAGATACGCAGTATTTT	CAWRMGENTDTQYF
TRBV28	-	-	TRBJ2-3	16	TGTGCCAGCAGTTCCGCCTACGGGGTAGGGACAGATACGCAGTATTTT	CASSSAYGVGTDTQYF
TRBV2	-	-	TRBJ1-2	14	TGTGCCAGCACCGACCCGGGGATTAACTATGGCTACACCTTC	CASTDPGINYGYTF
TRBV6-5	-	TRBD1	TRBJ2-2	16	TGTGCCAGCAGTTACTTAGGGACAGGGCGAACCGGGGAGCTGTTTTTT	CASSYLGTGRTGELFF
TRBV19	-	-	TRBJ1-1	13	TGTGCCAGTAGTATCTCACAGGGAGGGGTAGCTTTCTTT	CASSISQGGVAFF
TRBV6-6	-	TRBD1	TRBJ1-1	15	TGTGCCAGCCTGGACAGGGTTTTACATTATGGTCGGGCTTTCTTT	CASLDRVLHYGRAFF
TRBV4-1	few	-	TRBJ2-1	16	TGCGCCAGCAGCCAGGCCGGGACTCCCGCGCACAATGAGCAGTTCTTC	CASSQAGTPAHNEQFF
TRBV7-4	-	-	TRBJ1-1	14	TGTGCCAGCAGCCGTAGACAGGAGAACACTGAAGCTTTCTTT	CASSRRQENTEAFF
TRBV30	-	TRBD1	TRBJ2-7	13	TGTGCCTGGGACCGGACAGGACTCTACGAGCAGTACTTC	CAWDRTGLYEQYF
TRBV5-1	-	TRBD2	TRBJ2-7	15	TGCGCCAGCAGCTTGGTACAGCGGGAGATTTATGAGCAGTACTTC	CASSLVQREIYEQYF
TRBV6-4	-	TRBD1	TRBJ1-1	17	TGTGCCAGCAGTGACTCTATGAGACAGGGAAGGTACACTGAAGCTTTCTTT	CASSDSMRQGRYTEAFF
TRBV28	-	TRBD1	TRBJ2-3	15	TGTGCCAGCAGTTTAGGGACAGGGGGCACAGATACGCAGTATTTT	CASSLGTGGTDTQYF
TRBV28	-	-	TRBJ1-2	10	TGTGCCAGCAGTTCAGGTGGCTACACCTTC	CASSSGGYTF
TRBV21-1	-	-	TRBJ2-4	15	TGTGCCAGCAGCAAAGGGGGCAGCCTCCAAAACATTCAGTACTTC	CASSKGGSLQNIQYF
TRBV27	-	-	TRBJ2-1	15	TGTGCCAGCAGTTTAATAGGGGTCCCCAACAATGAGCAGTTCTTC	CASSLIGVPNNEQFF
TRBV7-2	-	TRBD2	TRBJ2-2	18	TGTGCCAGCAGCTTAGCAGGGACTAGCGGGATGAACACCGGGGAGCTGTTTTTT	CASSLAGTSGMNTGELFF
TRBV11-2	-	-	TRBJ1-2	16	TGTGCCAGCAGCTTAGATCGGTCTGGCGGACTCTATGGCTACACCTTC	CASSLDRSGGLYGYTF
TRBV30	-	-	TRBJ1-4	14	TGTGCCTGGAGAAGGGGGGGCGGGTATGAAAAACTGTTTTTT	CAWRRGGGYEKLFF
TRBV25-1	-	TRBD2	TRBJ2-7	15	TGTGCCAGCAGTGCCCGACTAGCGGGAGGGTACGAGCAGTACTTC	CASSARLAGGYEQYF
TRBV4-2	-	TRBD2	TRBJ2-3	18	TGTGCCAGCAGCCAAGCAGGTGTAGCGGGAGGGGGCCCAGATACGCAGTATTTT	CASSQAGVAGGGPDTQYF
TRBV30	-	-	TRBJ1-1	15	TGTGCCTGGAGTCCGTCCCTTCCGGGGAGTTCCCAAGCTTTCTTT	CAWSPSLPGSSQAFF
TRBV11-2	-	TRBD1	TRBJ2-2	17	TGTGCCAGCAGCTCCGGGACAGGGCTCGAGAACACCGGGGAGCTGTTTTTT	CASSSGTGLENTGELFF
TRBV7-9	-	-	TRBJ1-3	16	TGTGCCAGCAGCTTACTTTCAGGCCCCTCTGGAAACACCATATATTTT	CASSLLSGPSGNTIYF
TRBV4-1	-	-	TRBJ2-7	14	TGCGCCAGCAGCCAACTTACTGGTCCCTACGAGCAGTACTTC	CASSQLTGPYEQYF
TRBV6-5	-	-	TRBJ1-5	15	TGTGCCAGCAGTTATCTCACGGAGGGTCATCAGCCCCAGCATTTT	CASSYLTEGHQPQHF
TRBV27	-	-	TRBJ2-5	15	TGTGCCAGCAGTTTAGAACCCAGGGTTCAAGAGACCCAGTACTTC	CASSLEPRVQETQYF
TRBV5-1	-	TRBD1	TRBJ2-7	15	TGCGCCAGCAGCTTGGATGTGACAGGGGCCTACGAGCAGTACTTC	CASSLDVTGAYEQYF
TRBV5-1	-	-	TRBJ2-2	15	TGCGCCAGCAGCTTGGGTATTCCGAACACCGGGGAGCTGTTTTTT	CASSLGIPNTGELFF
TRBV5-1	-	-	TRBJ2-3	15	TGCGCCAGCAGCTTGGTTAGAGGGAGCACAGATACGCAGTATTTT	CASSLVRGSTDTQYF
TRBV7-2	-	-	TRBJ1-2	12	TGTGCCAGCAGCTTACGGGGAGGTGGCTACACCTTC	CASSLRGGGYTF
TRBV30	-	TRBD2	TRBJ2-7	12	TGTGCCTGGAGTCCGGGAGGGAGAGGATTTCGCTTC	CAWSPGGRGFRF
TRBV10-1	-	TRBD2	TRBJ2-3	17	TGCGCCAGCAGTGAAACGGGACTAGCGGGAGCGGCAGATACGCAGTATTTT	CASSETGLAGAADTQYF
TRBV28	-	-	TRBJ2-1	16	TGTGCCAGCAGTCCCCCAGTAGCGGACCCGAACAATGAGCAGTTCTTC	CASSPPVADPNNEQFF
TRBV5-1	few	TRBD1	TRBJ1-5	15	TGCGCCAGCAGCCCGACCGGGACAGCGGGTCAGCCCCAGCATTTT	CASSPTGTAGQPQHF
TRBV9	once	TRBD1	TRBJ1-2	14	TGTGCCAGCAGCATACAGGGGGCCTCGTCTGGCTACACCTTC	CASSIQGASSGYTF
TRBV4-1	few	-	TRBJ1-2	16	TGCGCCAGCAGCCAAGACCCTACCCTAGGGGGCTATGGCTACACCTTC	CASSQDPTLGGYGYTF
TRBV6-1	few	-	TRBJ2-7	14	TGTGCCAGCAGTGAAGAAGGCGGATACTACGAGCAGTACTTC	CASSEEGGYYEQYF
TRBV7-2	-	TRBD2	TRBJ2-3	16	TGTGCCAGCAGCTTATCCTCTAGCGGGTCCGGGGGTACGCAGTATTTT	CASSLSSSGSGGTQYF
TRBV11-3	-	-	TRBJ2-7	15	TGTGCCAGCAGCTTCGGCGGGACAGACTCCTACGAGCAGTACTTC	CASSFGGTDSYEQYF
TRBV11-1	-	-	TRBJ2-5	13	TGTGCCAGCAGCTTAACAGGGAAAGAGACCCAGTACTTC	CASSLTGKETQYF
TRBV6-4	-	-	TRBJ1-2	14	TGTGCCAGCAGTGACTCGACAAGGCAACGGGGCTACACCTTC	CASSDSTRQRGYTF
TRBV6-1	few	TRBD2	TRBJ2-2	15	TGTGCCAGCAGTGAACTAGCGGGAGACACCGGGGAGCTGTTTTTT	CASSELAGDTGELFF
TRBV4-2	-	TRBD1	TRBJ2-7	15	TGTGCCAGCAGCCAAGTAGGACAGGGAGACTACGAGCAGTACTTC	CASSQVGQGDYEQYF
TRBV15	-	TRBD1	TRBJ2-7	14	TGTGCCACCAGCTTTGGGACAGGGTCCTACGAGCAGTACTTC	CATSFGTGSYEQYF
TRBV15	-	TRBD2	TRBJ2-1	17	TGTGCCACCAGCAGGCAAGCCGGGACTAGCGCCTACAATGAGCAGTTCTTC	CATSRQAGTSAYNEQFF
TRBV11-2	-	TRBD2	TRBJ2-3	17	TGTGCCAGCAGCTTCCCGATAGCGGGTACTAGCACAGATACGCAGTATTTT	CASSFPIAGTSTDTQYF
TRBV11-3	few	-	TRBJ2-7	15	TGTGCCAGCAGCTCCCCACCTACAGTTATAGGCGAGCAGTACTTC	CASSSPPTVIGEQYF
TRBV6-5	-	-	TRBJ2-3	14	TGTGCCAGCAGTTACCGGATCGGGGCAGATACGCAGTATTTT	CASSYRIGADTQYF